The 27 T cell receptor beta chains below come from one sample, sequenced in a study of response to subunit inactivated influenza vaccine. TCRdb used MiXCR to reprocess the RT-PCR reads, holding one entry per CDR3 protein. The sample contains hundreds of thousands of distinct CDR3 sequences, roughly 15% of which appear only once. The material sequenced was PBMCs from blood, taken 14 to 15 days before vaccination. All receptors derive from a man between 45 and 60 years old who received an inactivated influenza vaccine.

This clonotype was seen a few times. Here the CDR3 DNA reads TGTGCCAGCAGCTACCCGACTAGCGGGAGAGATACGCAGTATTTT. Protein product: CASSYPTSGRDTQYF. The gene calls are TRBV7-9 and TRBJ2-3; 12 bases fit TRBD2. V lost 4 bases, J lost 5 bases, and 4 bases stayed unmatched. Germline values: CDR1 SEHNR, CDR2 FQNEAQ (reference sequence). CDR3 length: 15 residues.

This clonotype was seen only a few times. The rearrangement links TRBV29-1 to TRBJ1-1; the D gene is possibly TRBD1 (5 bases). The CDR3 is 11 amino acids. Per the germline V gene, CDR1 is SQVTM and CDR2 is ANQGSEA. V was shortened by 6 bases and J by 6 bases, with 11 bases between the two germline ends. The CDR3 DNA reads as TGCAGCGTCGGACATTTATCTGAAGCTTTCTTT. Encoded protein: CSVGHLSEAFF.

This clonotype was counted ten times or more. This rearrangement joins TRBV4-1 to TRBJ2-7, with a possible D match to TRBD2 (6 bases). Trimming took 3 bases from V and 6 from J, leaving 12 bases between them. The CDR3 has 13 amino acids. The germline V gene encodes CDR1 MGHRA and CDR2 YSYEKL. The CDR3 is CASSQGEVGEQYF. The CDR3 DNA sequence: TGCGCCAGCAGCCAGGGGGAGGTAGGCGAGCAGTACTTC.

This clonotype was seen only a few times. V usage is TRBV28 and J usage is TRBJ2-5; 7 positions match TRBD1. V lost 6 bases to trimming and J lost 5 bases; unmatched junction nucleotides: 12. The germline V gene has CDR1 MDHEN and CDR2 SYDVKM. The CDR3 length is 15 residues. CDR3 amino acids: CASRSDRDAPETQYF. In DNA, the CDR3 is TGTGCCAGCAGATCCGACAGGGATGCTCCGGAGACCCAGTACTTC. Full variable domain (rest looked up from reference TRBV28 and TRBJ2-5): DVKVTQSSRYLVKRTGEKVFLECVQDMDHENMFWYRQDPGLGLRLIYFSYDVKMKEKGDIPEGYSVSREKKERFSLILESASTNQTSMYLCASRSDRDAPETQYFGPGTRLLVL.

The V gene is TRBV7-2, the J gene TRBJ2-7, with TRBD1 matching over 8 bases. This CDR3 spans 16 amino acids. Per the germline V gene, CDR1 is SGHTA and CDR2 is FQGNSA. V dropped 0 bases and J dropped 0; count of bases not matched to a gene: 4. The CDR3 here is CASSLAGTGPSYEQYF. The CDR3 DNA sequence: TGTGCCAGCAGCTTAGCGGGGACAGGTCCCTCCTACGAGCAGTACTTC.

This chain links TRBV5-1 with TRBJ2-6; no definite D call. Trimming removed 5 bases at V and 2 bases at J, with 11 bases between. The CDR3 has 15 amino acids. Germline CDR1 and CDR2: SGHRS and YFSETQ. The CDR3 DNA sequence: TGCGCCAGCAGTTATGCTTCGGCTGGGGCCAACGTCCTGACTTTC. It specifies CASSYASAGANVLTF.

The CDR3 spells CASSDTNYGYTF. CDR3 nucleotide sequence: TGTGCCAGCAGCGACACAAACTATGGCTACACCTTC. The V gene is TRBV11-2, the J gene TRBJ1-2; D is unresolved. Deletions cut 5 bases from V and 2 bases from J, with 6 bases between. Germline V CDR1 and CDR2: SGHAT, FQNNGV. The CDR3 contains 12 residues. The full variable domain, with the rest looked up from reference TRBV11-2 and TRBJ1-2, is EAGVAQSPRYKIIEKRQSVAFWCNPISGHATLYWYQQILGQGPKLLIQFQNNGVVDDSQLPKDRFSAERLKGVDSTLKIQPAKLEDSAVYLCASSDTNYGYTFGSGTRLTVV.

The chain employs TRBV7-9 and TRBJ2-3, with 7 bases fitting TRBD1. CDR3 length: 13 amino acids. Germline V gives CDR1 SEHNR, CDR2 FQNEAQ (reference sequence). V trimming: 5 bases; J trimming: 6 bases; junction bases outside the gene matches: 5. The CDR3 loop is CASSQDRLDTQYF. In DNA, the CDR3 is TGTGCCAGCAGCCAGGACAGGCTTGATACGCAGTATTTT.

The genes are TRBV20-1 and TRBJ2-7, with unresolved D. In germline, CDR1 is DFQATT, CDR2 SNEGSKA (reference sequence). There are 11 residues in the CDR3. CDR3 region: CSTTNSYEQYF. For the CDR3, the DNA is TGCAGCACGACAAACTCCTACGAGCAGTACTTC.

This sequence joins TRBV15 and TRBJ2-5; D ambiguous. CDR3 length: 13 amino acids. CDR1 is LNHNV and CDR2 is YYDKDF in the germline V gene (reference sequence). V dropped 6 bases and J dropped 3 bases, with 11 bases sitting between them. CDR3 sequence reads: CATRRQVKETQYF. CDR3 nucleotides: TGTGCCACCAGGCGGCAGGTGAAAGAGACCCAGTACTTC.

V usage is TRBV7-9 and J usage is TRBJ1-1; D unclear. Per the germline V gene, CDR1 is SEHNR and CDR2 is FQNEAQ (reference sequence). The CDR3 covers 16 residues. V was pared by 0 bases and J by 1 base, with 12 bases between. The CDR3 DNA sequence: TGTGCCAGCAGCTTAGCGGGCAGCCACCGGAACACTGAAGCTTTCTTT. Protein sequence: CASSLAGSHRNTEAFF.

This chain uses TRBV9 with TRBJ2-1, with 11 nucleotides matching TRBD2. With 4 bases clipped from V and 8 bases from J, the junction kept 20 bases outside the gene matches. CDR1 SGDLS and CDR2 YYNGEE come from the germline V gene. This CDR3 spans 19 amino acids. In DNA form, the CDR3 reads TGTGCCAGCAGCATATCACACCCTAGGGGGACTAGCGGTTTCTATGAGCAGTTCTTC. Its protein product is CASSISHPRGTSGFYEQFF.

This chain connects TRBV24-1 to TRBJ2-1, with TRBD2 matching over 12 bases. The V segment lost 5 bases and the J segment 6 bases; nucleotides outside the gene matches: 7. Germline V gene data show CDR1 as KGHDR and CDR2 as SFDVKD. CDR3 length: 16 residues. CDR3 protein: CATSAAGGLAGNEQFF. In DNA form, the CDR3 reads TGTGCCACCAGTGCCGCGGGGGGACTAGCGGGCAATGAGCAGTTCTTC.

This rearrangement joins TRBV12-3 or TRBV12-4 to TRBJ2-7; 10 bases align to TRBD1. The junction had 6 bases not matched to a gene; V was cut back by 5 bases and J by 5 bases. The CDR3 covers 14 residues. The CDR3 nucleotides read TGTGCCAGCAGTGACAGGGGGCCTATAGACGAGCAGTACTTC. Residues: CASSDRGPIDEQYF.

This clonotype was detected only a few times. V is TRBV4-1 and J is TRBJ1-1; D perhaps matches TRBD1 (5 bases). The CDR3 is 15 amino acids. V lost 1 base and J lost 1, with 10 bases in between. Per the germline V gene, CDR1 is MGHRA and CDR2 is YSYEKL. This chain's CDR3 is CASSQGWGTNTEAFF. CDR3 DNA: TGCGCCAGCAGCCAAGGATGGGGGACGAACACTGAAGCTTTCTTT.

CDR3 loop: CASSLGTGPPGTQYF. CDR3 nucleotide sequence: TGTGCCAGCAGCTTGGGGACAGGGCCACCGGGGACCCAGTACTTC. The V gene is TRBV7-2, the J gene TRBJ2-5; 9 nucleotides agree with TRBD1. With V trimmed by 3 bases and J by 7 bases, 9 bases remained unmatched. Germline assignment: CDR1 SGHTA and CDR2 FQGNSA. The CDR3 runs 15 residues.

Only a few counts were recorded for this clonotype. The rearrangement links TRBV6-1 to TRBJ2-5; TRBD2 matches 14 bases. The CDR3 totals 16 residues. The V and J ends lost 5 bases and 4 bases, in that order; junction bases with no gene match: 6. The germline V gene encodes CDR1 MNHNS and CDR2 SASEGT. The CDR3 spells CASSRTSGRSIETQYF. Written as DNA, the CDR3 is TGTGCCAGCAGTCGGACTAGCGGGAGGTCCATAGAGACCCAGTACTTC.

V usage is TRBV4-1 and J usage is TRBJ1-2; TRBD1 agrees at 8 bases. V lost 2 bases, J lost 2 bases, and 4 bases stayed unmatched. Germline V lookup: CDR1 MGHRA, CDR2 YSYEKL. The CDR3 extends over 15 amino acids. The CDR3 region is CASSQLAGGNYGYTF. The CDR3 DNA is TGCGCCAGCAGCCAACTTGCAGGGGGCAACTATGGCTACACCTTC.

The chain couples TRBV5-1 to TRBJ2-7; 8 bases align to TRBD2. Trimming removed 4 bases from V and 2 bases from J; junction bases left unmatched: 8. The CDR3 covers 15 residues. Germline CDR1 and CDR2: SGHRS and YFSETQ. As DNA, the CDR3 is TGCGCCAGCAGCCTGGGGACTAGACGGACCTACGAGCAGTACTTC. Amino acid sequence: CASSLGTRRTYEQYF.

J is TRBJ2-1 and V is TRBV6-2 or TRBV6-3; no reliable D call. Trimming pared 6 bases from V and 10 bases from J, leaving 16 bases between. The CDR3 sequence is 13 residues long. From germline, CDR1 is MNHEY and CDR2 SVGEGT. CDR3 sequence: CASSPTYRAEQFF. The CDR3 DNA follows: TGTGCCAGCAGCCCAACTTACCGGGCGGAGCAGTTCTTC.

This chain joins TRBV11-2 and TRBJ2-5, with 7 bases matching TRBD1. The CDR3 consists of 16 residues. CDR1 and CDR2 (germline): SGHAT, FQNNGV. Trimming at V came to 1 base and at J to 8 bases, leaving 13 bases not matched to a gene. This CDR3 is CASSLALGGPRQTQYF. CDR3 nucleotide sequence: TGTGCCAGCAGCTTAGCCCTAGGGGGCCCTCGCCAAACCCAGTACTTC. The variable domain in full, completed from reference TRBV11-2 and TRBJ2-5, reads EAGVAQSPRYKIIEKRQSVAFWCNPISGHATLYWYQQILGQGPKLLIQFQNNGVVDDSQLPKDRFSAERLKGVDSTLKIQPAKLEDSAVYLCASSLALGGPRQTQYFGPGTRLLVL.

The chain couples TRBV24-1 to TRBJ2-1; D perhaps matches TRBD2 (6 bases). There are 14 residues in the CDR3. Looked up from germline, CDR1 is KGHDR and CDR2 is SFDVKD. Trimming cost V 2 bases and J 4 bases, with 8 bases left between them. The CDR3 loop is CATSDWGLYNEQFF. The DNA for the CDR3 is TGTGCCACCAGTGATTGGGGACTTTACAATGAGCAGTTCTTC.

J is TRBJ2-5 and V is TRBV24-1; maybe TRBD2 (5 bases). V was clipped by 3 bases and J by 10 bases, with 14 bases between them. The CDR3 is 13 amino acids. CDR1 is KGHDR and CDR2 is SFDVKD in the germline V gene. The CDR3 sequence: CATSDNPTGDQYF. The DNA for the CDR3 is TGTGCCACCAGTGATAATCCAACCGGGGACCAGTACTTC.

This clonotype appeared a few times. This sequence joins TRBV11-2 and TRBJ2-1, with 7 bases fitting TRBD1. Germline V gives CDR1 SGHAT, CDR2 FQNNGV. The trim removed 5 bases at V and 6 bases at J, leaving 13 bases unmatched. The CDR3 covers 16 residues. DNA for the CDR3: TGTGCCAGCAGCCCGCACAGGGGTCGATTCCGCAATGAGCAGTTCTTC. Translation gives CASSPHRGRFRNEQFF.

In this sample, this clonotype turned up many times. This rearrangement joins TRBV3-1 to TRBJ2-5; D unresolved. Looked up from germline, CDR1 is LGHDT and CDR2 is YNNKEL (reference sequence). V shed 1 base and J shed 2 bases, with 8 bases lying between them. The CDR3 extends over 14 amino acids. CDR3 bases: TGTGCCAGCAGCCAAGGCAACCTACAAGAGACCCAGTACTTC. Protein sequence: CASSQGNLQETQYF.

This clonotype came up a few times. The rearrangement uses TRBV20-1 and TRBJ2-5, with D perhaps matching TRBD1 (6 bases). The CDR3 contains 12 residues. Germline CDR1 reads DFQATT; CDR2 reads SNEGSKA (reference sequence). The V and J ends lost 6 bases and 1 base respectively, with 9 bases between them. The CDR3 coding sequence is TGCAGTGCCCGGACAGCCCAAGAGACCCAGTACTTC. Translation gives CSARTAQETQYF.

This clonotype showed up just a few times. The chain carries TRBV4-1 and TRBJ1-6, with 8 nucleotides matching TRBD1. The CDR3 has 15 amino acids. Germline V lookup: CDR1 MGHRA, CDR2 YSYEKL. The trim removed 2 bases at V and 11 bases at J, leaving 8 bases unmatched. This CDR3 is CASSQLTGGYAPLHF. The CDR3 DNA is TGCGCCAGCAGCCAACTAACAGGGGGGTATGCACCCCTCCACTTT.